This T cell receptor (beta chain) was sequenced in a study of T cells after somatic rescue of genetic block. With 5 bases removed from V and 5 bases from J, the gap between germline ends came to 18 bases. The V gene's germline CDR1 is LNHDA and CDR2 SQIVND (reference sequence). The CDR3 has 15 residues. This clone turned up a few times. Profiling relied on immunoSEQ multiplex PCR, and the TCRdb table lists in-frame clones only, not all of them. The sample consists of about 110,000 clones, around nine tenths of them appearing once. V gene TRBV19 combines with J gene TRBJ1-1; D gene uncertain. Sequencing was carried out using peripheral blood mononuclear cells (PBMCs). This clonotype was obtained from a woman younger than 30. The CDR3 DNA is TGTGCCAGTAGTCGAATAGAAGGTTCTATTACTGAAGCTTTCTTT. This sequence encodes CASSRIEGSITEAFF.